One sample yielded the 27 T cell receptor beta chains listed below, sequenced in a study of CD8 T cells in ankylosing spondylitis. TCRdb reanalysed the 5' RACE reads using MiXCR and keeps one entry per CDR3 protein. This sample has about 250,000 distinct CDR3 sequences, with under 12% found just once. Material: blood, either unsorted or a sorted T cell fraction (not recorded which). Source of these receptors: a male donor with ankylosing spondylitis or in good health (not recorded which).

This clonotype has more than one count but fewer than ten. Here the CDR3 DNA reads TGTGCCAGCAGCGCCTCCGGGACAGGGGGCGCTGGAGACATTCAGTACTTC. As protein: CASSASGTGGAGDIQYF. This rearrangement joins TRBV9 to TRBJ2-4; TRBD1 agrees at 12 bases. The CDR3 runs 17 residues. CDR1 and CDR2 from the germline V gene are SGDLS and YYNGEE. Trimming cost V 3 bases and J 8 bases; bases outside gene matches: 12.

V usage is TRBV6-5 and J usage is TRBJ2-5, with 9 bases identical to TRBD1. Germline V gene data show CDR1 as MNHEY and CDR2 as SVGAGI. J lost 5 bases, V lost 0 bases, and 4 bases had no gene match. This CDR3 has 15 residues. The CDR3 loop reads CASSYSHGTGETQYF. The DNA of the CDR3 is TGTGCCAGCAGTTACTCCCACGGGACAGGGGAGACCCAGTACTTC.

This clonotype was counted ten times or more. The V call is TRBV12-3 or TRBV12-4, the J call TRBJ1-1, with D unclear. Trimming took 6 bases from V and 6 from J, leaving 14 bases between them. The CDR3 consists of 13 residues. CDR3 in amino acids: CASSRGSSAEAFF. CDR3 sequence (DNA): TGTGCCAGCAGCAGAGGGAGTTCGGCTGAAGCTTTCTTT.

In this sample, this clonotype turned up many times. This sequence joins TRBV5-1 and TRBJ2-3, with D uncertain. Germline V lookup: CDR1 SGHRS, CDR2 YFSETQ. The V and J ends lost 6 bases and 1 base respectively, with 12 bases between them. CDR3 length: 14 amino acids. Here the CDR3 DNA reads TGCGCCAGCAAGCCGGCTACCCGCACAGATACGCAGTATTTT. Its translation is CASKPATRTDTQYF.

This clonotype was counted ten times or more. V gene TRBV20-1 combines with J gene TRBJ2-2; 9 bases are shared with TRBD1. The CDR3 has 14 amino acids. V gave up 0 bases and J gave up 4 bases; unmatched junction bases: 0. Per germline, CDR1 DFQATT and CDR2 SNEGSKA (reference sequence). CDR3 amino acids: CSAREQGATGELFF. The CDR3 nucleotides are TGCAGTGCTAGAGAACAGGGGGCCACCGGGGAGCTGTTTTTT.

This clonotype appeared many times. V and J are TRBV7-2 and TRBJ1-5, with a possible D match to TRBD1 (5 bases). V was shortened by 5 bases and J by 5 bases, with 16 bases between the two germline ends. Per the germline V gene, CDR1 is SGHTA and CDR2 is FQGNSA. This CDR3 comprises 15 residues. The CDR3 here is CASSLEPGPHQPQHF. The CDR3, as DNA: TGTGCCAGCAGCCTAGAACCGGGACCTCATCAGCCCCAGCATTTT.

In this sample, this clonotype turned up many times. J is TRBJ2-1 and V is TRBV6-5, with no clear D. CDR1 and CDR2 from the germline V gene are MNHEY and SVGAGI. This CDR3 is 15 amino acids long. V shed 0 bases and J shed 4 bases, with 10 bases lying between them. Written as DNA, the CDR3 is TGTGCCAGCAGTTACTCGGGTCCTCTATACAATGAGCAGTTCTTC. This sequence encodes CASSYSGPLYNEQFF.

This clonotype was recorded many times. CDR3 protein: CASSPSTYGYTF. CDR3 DNA: TGTGCCAGCTCACCGTCGACTTATGGCTACACCTTC. The chain has TRBV18 and TRBJ1-2; D not certain. The V end was cut by 3 bases, the J end by 5 bases, with 7 bases between. CDR3 length: 12 amino acids. CDR1 KGHSH and CDR2 LQKENI come from the germline V gene. Full variable domain (missing parts from reference TRBV18 and TRBJ1-2): NAGVMQNPRHLVRRRGQEARLRCSPMKGHSHVYWYRQLPEEGLKFMVYLQKENIIDESGMPKERFSAEFPKEGPSILRIQQVVRGDSAAYFCASSPSTYGYTFGSGTRLTVV.

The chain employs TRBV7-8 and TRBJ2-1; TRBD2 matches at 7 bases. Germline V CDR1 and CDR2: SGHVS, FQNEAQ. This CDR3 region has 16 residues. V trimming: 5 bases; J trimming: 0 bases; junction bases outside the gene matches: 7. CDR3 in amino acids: CASSQGAGSSYNEQFF. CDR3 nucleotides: TGTGCCAGCAGCCAGGGAGCGGGGAGCTCCTACAATGAGCAGTTCTTC.

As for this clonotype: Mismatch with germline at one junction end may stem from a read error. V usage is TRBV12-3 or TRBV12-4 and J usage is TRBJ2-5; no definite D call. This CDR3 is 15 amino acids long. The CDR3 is CVSSPQARPRETQYF. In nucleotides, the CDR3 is TGTGTCAGCAGTCCCCAGGCAAGGCCGAGGGAGACCCAGTACTTC.

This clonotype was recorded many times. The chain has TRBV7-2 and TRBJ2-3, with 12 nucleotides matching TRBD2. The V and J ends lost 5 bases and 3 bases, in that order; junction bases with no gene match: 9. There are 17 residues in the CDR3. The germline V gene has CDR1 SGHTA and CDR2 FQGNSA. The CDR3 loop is CASSTTSGSLKTDTQYF. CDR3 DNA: TGTGCCAGCAGCACGACTAGCGGGAGTTTAAAAACAGATACGCAGTATTTT.

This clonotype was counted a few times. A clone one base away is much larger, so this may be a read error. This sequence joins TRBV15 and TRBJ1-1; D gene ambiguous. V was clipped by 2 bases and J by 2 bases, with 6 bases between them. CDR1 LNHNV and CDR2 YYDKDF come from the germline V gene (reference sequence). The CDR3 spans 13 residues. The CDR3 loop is CATSRRPNTEAFF. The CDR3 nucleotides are TGTGCCACCAGCAGACGCCCTAACACTGAAGCTTTCTTT.

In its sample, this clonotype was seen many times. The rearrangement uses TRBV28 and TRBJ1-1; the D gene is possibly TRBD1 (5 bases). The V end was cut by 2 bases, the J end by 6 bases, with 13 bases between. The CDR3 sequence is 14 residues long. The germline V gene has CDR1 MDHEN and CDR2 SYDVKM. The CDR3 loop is CASSLTGLRAEAFF. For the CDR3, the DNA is TGTGCCAGCAGTTTAACAGGCCTTAGGGCTGAAGCTTTCTTT.

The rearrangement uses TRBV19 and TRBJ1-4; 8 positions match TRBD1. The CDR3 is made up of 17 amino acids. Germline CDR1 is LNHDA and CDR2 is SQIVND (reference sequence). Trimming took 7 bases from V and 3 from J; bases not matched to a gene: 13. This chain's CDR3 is CASTLRSRQGPNEKLFF. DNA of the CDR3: TGTGCCAGTACCCTACGATCACGACAGGGGCCTAATGAAAAACTGTTTTTT. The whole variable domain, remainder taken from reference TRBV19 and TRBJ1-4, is DGGITQSPKYLFRKEGQNVTLSCEQNLNHDAMYWYRQDPGQGLRLIYYSQIVNDFQKGDIAEGYSVSREKKESFPLTVTSAQKNPTAFYLCASTLRSRQGPNEKLFFGSGTQLSVL.

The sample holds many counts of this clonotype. The CDR3 loop reads CAISRLANGRDTQYF. The CDR3 region has the DNA TGTGCCATCAGTCGACTAGCGAACGGACGAGATACGCAGTATTTT. The chain carries TRBV10-3 and TRBJ2-3, with 8 nucleotides matching TRBD2. Per the germline V gene, CDR1 is ENHRY and CDR2 is SYGVKD. V lost 5 bases and J lost 5; bases outside the gene matches: 9. CDR3 length: 15 residues.

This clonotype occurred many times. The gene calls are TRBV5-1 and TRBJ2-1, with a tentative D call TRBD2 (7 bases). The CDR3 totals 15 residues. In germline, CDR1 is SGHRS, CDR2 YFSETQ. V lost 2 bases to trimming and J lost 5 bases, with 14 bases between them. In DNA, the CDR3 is TGCGCCAGCAGCTTCGCGGGGGCCTTTAACAATGAGCAGTTCTTC. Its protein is CASSFAGAFNNEQFF.

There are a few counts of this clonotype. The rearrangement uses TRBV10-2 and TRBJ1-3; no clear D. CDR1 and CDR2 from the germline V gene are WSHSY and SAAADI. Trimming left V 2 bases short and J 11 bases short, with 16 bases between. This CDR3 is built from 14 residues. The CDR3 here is CASSELPGSGPIYF. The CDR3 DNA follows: TGCGCCAGCAGTGAGCTTCCGGGCTCGGGCCCCATATATTTT.

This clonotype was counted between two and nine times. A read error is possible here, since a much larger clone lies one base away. The CDR3 nucleotides are TGTGCCAGCAGTTACTCGAGAGCAACTAATGAAAAACTGTTTTTT. Translating it yields CASSYSRATNEKLFF. The chain couples TRBV6-5 to TRBJ1-4; no firm D call. V lost 0 bases to trimming and J lost 0 bases, with 5 bases between them. This CDR3 spans 15 amino acids. The V gene's germline CDR1 is MNHEY and CDR2 SVGAGI.

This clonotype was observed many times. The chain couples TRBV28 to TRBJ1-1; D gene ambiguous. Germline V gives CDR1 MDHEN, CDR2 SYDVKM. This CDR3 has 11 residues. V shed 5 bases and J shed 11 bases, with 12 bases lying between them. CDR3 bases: TGTGCCAGCAGTGAATTCCCCGAGGCTTTCTTT. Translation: CASSEFPEAFF. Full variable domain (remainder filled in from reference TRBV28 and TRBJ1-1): DVKVTQSSRYLVKRTGEKVFLECVQDMDHENMFWYRQDPGLGLRLIYFSYDVKMKEKGDIPEGYSVSREKKERFSLILESASTNQTSMYLCASSEFPEAFFGQGTRLTVV.

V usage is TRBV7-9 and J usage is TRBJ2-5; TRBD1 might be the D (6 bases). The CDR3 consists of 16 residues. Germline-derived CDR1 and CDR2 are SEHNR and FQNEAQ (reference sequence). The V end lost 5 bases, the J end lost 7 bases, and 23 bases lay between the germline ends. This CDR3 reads CASSPDGTRHWVTQYF. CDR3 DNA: TGTGCCAGCAGCCCAGACGGGACAAGGCATTGGGTGACCCAGTACTTC.

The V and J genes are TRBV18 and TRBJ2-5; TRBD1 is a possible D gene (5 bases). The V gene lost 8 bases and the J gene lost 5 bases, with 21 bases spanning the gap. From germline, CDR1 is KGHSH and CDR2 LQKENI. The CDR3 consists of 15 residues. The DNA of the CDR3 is TGTGCCAGCCTCGGATTGGACCAAAAGGGGGAGACCCAGTACTTC. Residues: CASLGLDQKGETQYF. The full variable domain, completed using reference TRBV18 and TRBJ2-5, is NAGVMQNPRHLVRRRGQEARLRCSPMKGHSHVYWYRQLPEEGLKFMVYLQKENIIDESGMPKERFSAEFPKEGPSILRIQQVVRGDSAAYFCASLGLDQKGETQYFGPGTRLLVL.

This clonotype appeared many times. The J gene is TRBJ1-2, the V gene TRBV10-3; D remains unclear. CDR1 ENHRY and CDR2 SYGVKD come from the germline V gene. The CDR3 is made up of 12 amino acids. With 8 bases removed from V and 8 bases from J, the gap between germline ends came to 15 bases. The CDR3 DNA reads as TGTGCCATCCTCCGGCCGACCGGGGGCTACACCTTC. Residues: CAILRPTGGYTF.

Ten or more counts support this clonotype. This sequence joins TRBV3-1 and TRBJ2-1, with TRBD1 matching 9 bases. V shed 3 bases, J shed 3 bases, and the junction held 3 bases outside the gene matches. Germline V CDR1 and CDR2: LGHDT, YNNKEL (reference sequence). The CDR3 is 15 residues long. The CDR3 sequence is CASSQGQGNYNEQFF. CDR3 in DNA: TGTGCCAGCAGCCAGGGACAGGGAAACTACAATGAGCAGTTCTTC.

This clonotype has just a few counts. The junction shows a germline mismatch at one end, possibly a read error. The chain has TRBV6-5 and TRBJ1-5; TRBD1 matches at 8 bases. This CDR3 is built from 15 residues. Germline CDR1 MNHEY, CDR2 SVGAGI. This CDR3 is CASSDSGQGNQPQHF. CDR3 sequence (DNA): TGTGCCAGCAGTGACTCCGGACAGGGAAATCAGCCCCAGCATTTT.

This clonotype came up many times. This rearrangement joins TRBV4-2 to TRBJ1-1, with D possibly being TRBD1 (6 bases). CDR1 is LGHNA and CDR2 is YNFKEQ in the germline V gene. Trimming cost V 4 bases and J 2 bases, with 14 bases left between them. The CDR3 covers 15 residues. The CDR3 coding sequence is TGTGCCAGCAGCCCCCCCCGGACAGTTAACACTGAAGCTTTCTTT. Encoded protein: CASSPPRTVNTEAFF.

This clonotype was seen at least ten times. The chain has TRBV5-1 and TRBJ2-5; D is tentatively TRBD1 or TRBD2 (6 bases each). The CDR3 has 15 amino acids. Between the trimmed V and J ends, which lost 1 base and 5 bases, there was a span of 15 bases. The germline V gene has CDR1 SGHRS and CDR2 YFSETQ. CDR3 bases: TGCGCCAGCAGCTTGCTGGGGGCCGCGGGGGAGACCCAGTACTTC. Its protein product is CASSLLGAAGETQYF.

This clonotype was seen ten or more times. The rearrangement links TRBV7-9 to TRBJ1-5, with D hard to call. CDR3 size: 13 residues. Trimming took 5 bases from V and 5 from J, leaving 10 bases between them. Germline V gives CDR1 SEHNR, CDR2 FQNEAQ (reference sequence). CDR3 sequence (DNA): TGTGCCAGCAGCCACGAGGGAGATCAGCCCCAGCATTTT. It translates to CASSHEGDQPQHF. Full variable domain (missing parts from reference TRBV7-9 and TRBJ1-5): DTGVSQNPRHKITKRGQNVTFRCDPISEHNRLYWYRQTLGQGPEFLTYFQNEAQLEKSRLLSDRFSAERPKGSFSTLEIQRTEQGDSAMYLCASSHEGDQPQHFGDGTRLSIL.